This TCR beta chain was sequenced during a study of control samples from healthy donors and cancer patients (dated by TCRdb to the early 2020s). Worth noting for this clone: The clone's antigen remains unknown. No qualities accompany the bases; no much larger clone lies one base away. Other DNA sequences within the sample encode an identical CDR3.

The library relied on the immunoSEQ multiplex PCR assay. TCRdb re-hosts the immuneACCESS table, in-frame sequences only. Its copies lack some clones; in the studies checked, an unresolved V gene accounts for under half of them, and the cause for the rest is not known. This sample is represented by more than 15,000 clones; approximately 80% of them were singletons. More than 25% of the sample comes from the top ten. Sequences MNHEY (CDR1) and SMNVEV (CDR2) are obtained from the germline V gene (reference sequence). V ends up 3 bases short and J 9 bases short, with an unmatched junction base count of 6. Spanning cysteine to phenylalanine, the CDR3 consists of 15 amino acids. The sequence is cut down to CDR3 DNA, 45 bases in frame from base 1.

The receptor's source is a man older than 75 with head and neck cancer. The chain links TRBV27 with TRBJ1-6; 9 bases in the junction line up with TRBD1. The sample was PBMCs. The nucleotide sequence is given as TGTGCCAGCAGTTTGGGACAGGGTGGCGGTTCACCCCTCCACTTT. The encoded protein is CASSLGQGGGSPLHF.